This T cell receptor (beta chain) emerged from a study of blood T cell repertoires in COVID-19. Study summary: Spain, Italy and the United States supplied samples that represented acute and convalescent COVID-19.

The data were produced by immunoSEQ multiplex PCR, yet TCRdb's version contains in-frame clones alone and is incomplete. The table records 250,000 to 300,000 clones, just over 90% of them present only once. Input material: PBMCs or T cells enriched from blood (not recorded which). This TCR was recovered from a woman between 40 and 50 years old with acute COVID-19.

The CDR3 coding sequence is TGTGCCAGCTCACCAGACACCCGGGACAGGGGCTATGGCTACACCTTC. Translated, it gives CASSPDTRDRGYGYTF. The rearrangement joins TRBV18 to TRBJ1-2; 10 positions agree with TRBD1. From germline, CDR1 is KGHSH and CDR2 LQKENI. Unmatched junction bases numbered 7, after V lost 2 bases and J lost 4 bases. CDR3 length: 16 amino acids.